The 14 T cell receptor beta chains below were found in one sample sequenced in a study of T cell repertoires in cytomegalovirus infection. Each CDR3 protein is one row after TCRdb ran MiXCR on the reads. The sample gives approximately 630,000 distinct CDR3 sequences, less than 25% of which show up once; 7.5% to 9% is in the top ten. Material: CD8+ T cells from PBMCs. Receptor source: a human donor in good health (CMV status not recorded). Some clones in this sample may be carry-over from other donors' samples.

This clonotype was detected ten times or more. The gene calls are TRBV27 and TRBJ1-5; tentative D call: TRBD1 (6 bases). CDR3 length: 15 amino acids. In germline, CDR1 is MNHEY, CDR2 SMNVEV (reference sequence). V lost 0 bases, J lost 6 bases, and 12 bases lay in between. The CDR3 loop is CASSLSRGSVQPQHF. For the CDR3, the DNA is TGTGCCAGCAGTTTATCCAGGGGCTCGGTTCAGCCCCAGCATTTT.

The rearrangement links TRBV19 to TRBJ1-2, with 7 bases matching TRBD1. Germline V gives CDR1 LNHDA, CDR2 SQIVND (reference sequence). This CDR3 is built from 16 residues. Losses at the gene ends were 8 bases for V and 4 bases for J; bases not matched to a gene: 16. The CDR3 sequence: CASAHVGQGVIYGYTF. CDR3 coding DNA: TGTGCCAGTGCTCACGTTGGGCAGGGGGTAATCTATGGCTACACCTTC. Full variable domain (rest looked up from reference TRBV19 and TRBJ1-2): DGGITQSPKYLFRKEGQNVTLSCEQNLNHDAMYWYRQDPGQGLRLIYYSQIVNDFQKGDIAEGYSVSREKKESFPLTVTSAQKNPTAFYLCASAHVGQGVIYGYTFGSGTRLTVV.

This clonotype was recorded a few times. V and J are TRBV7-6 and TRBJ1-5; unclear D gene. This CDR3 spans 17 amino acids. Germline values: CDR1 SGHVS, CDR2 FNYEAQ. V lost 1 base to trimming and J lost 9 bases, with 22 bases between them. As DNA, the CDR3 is TGTGCCAGCAGCTTAGATTTGGGAGCTTCCTCAATAACGCCCCAGCATTTT. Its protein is CASSLDLGASSITPQHF.

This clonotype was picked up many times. The CDR3 sequence: CASGGRGGSIKETQYF. CDR3 nucleotide sequence: TGTGCCAGCGGCGGACGCGGTGGCTCGATTAAAGAGACCCAGTACTTC. The chain has TRBV7-2 and TRBJ2-5; D remains unclear. The V gene's germline CDR1 is SGHTA and CDR2 FQGNSA. This CDR3 comprises 16 residues. Trimming took off 8 bases at V and 3 bases at J, with 22 bases between the two ends.

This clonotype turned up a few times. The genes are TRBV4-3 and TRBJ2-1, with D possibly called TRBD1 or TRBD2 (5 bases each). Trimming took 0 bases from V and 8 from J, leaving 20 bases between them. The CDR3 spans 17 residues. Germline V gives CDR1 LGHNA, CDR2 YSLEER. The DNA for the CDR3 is TGCGCCAGCAGCCAAGATGGGGGATTATATCTTCCCGATGAGCAGTTCTTC. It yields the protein CASSQDGGLYLPDEQFF.

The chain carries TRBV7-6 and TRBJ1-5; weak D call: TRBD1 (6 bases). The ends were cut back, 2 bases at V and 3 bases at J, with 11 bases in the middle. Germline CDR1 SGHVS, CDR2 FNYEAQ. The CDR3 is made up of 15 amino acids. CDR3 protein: CASSLKGGPNQPQHF. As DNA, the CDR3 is TGTGCCAGCAGCTTAAAAGGGGGACCCAATCAGCCCCAGCATTTT.

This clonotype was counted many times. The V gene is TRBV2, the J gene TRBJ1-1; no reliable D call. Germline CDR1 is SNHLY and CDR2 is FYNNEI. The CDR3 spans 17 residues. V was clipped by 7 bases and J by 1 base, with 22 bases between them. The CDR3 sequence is CASTHGSTNLWNTEAFF. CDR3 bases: TGTGCCAGCACCCACGGGTCAACAAATCTATGGAACACTGAAGCTTTCTTT.

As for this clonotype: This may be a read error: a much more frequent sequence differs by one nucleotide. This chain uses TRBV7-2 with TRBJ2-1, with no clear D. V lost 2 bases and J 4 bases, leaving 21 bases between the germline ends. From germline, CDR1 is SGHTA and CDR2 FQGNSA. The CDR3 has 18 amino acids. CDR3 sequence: CASSLTQIPISQYNEQFF. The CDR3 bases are TGTGCCAGCAGCTTAACGCAGATACCGATTTCCCAGTACAATGAGCAGTTCTTC.

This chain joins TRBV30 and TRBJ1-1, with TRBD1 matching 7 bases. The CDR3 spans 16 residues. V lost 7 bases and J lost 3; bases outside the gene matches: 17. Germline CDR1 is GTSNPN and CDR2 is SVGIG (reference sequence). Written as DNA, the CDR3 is TGTGCCTACTTCCACAGGGGTCGCCCTTCGTACACTGAAGCTTTCTTT. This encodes CAYFHRGRPSYTEAFF.

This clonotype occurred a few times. The CDR3 reads CSAEHRETGSSGNTIYF. CDR3 nucleotides: TGCAGTGCTGAACACCGAGAGACAGGGAGCTCTGGAAACACCATATATTTT. The V call is TRBV20-1, the J call TRBJ1-3, with 7 bases matching TRBD1. After removal of 5 bases from V and 0 bases from J, the junction contained 13 bases not matched to a gene. There are 17 residues in the CDR3. Germline V gene data show CDR1 as DFQATT and CDR2 as SNEGSKA (reference sequence).

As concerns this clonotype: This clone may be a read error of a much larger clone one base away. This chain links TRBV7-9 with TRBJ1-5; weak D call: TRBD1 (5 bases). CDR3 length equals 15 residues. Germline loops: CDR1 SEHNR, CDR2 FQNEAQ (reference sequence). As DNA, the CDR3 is TGTGTCAGCAGCTCACAGCTTGGGGCCGATCAGGCCCAGCATTTT. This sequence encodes CVSSSQLGADQAQHF. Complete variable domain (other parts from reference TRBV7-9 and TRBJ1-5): DTGVSQNPRHKITKRGQNVTFRCDPISEHNRLYWYRQTLGQGPEFLTYFQNEAQLEKSRLLSDRFSAERPKGSFSTLEIQRTEQGDSAMYLCVSSSQLGADQAQHFGDGTRLSIL.

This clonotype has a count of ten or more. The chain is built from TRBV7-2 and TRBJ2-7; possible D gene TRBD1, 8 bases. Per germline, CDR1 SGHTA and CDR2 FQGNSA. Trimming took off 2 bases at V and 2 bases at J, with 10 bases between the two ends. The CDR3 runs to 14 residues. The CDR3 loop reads CASSLTGGAYEQYF. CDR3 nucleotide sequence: TGTGCCAGCAGCTTAACAGGGGGGGCCTACGAGCAGTACTTC.

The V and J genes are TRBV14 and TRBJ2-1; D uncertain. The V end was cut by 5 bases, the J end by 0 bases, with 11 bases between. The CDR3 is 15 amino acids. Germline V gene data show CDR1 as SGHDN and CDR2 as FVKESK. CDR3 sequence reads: CASSEPWSSYNEQFF. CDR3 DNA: TGTGCCAGCAGCGAACCCTGGAGCTCCTACAATGAGCAGTTCTTC. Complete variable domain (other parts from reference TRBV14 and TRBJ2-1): EAGVTQFPSHSVIEKGQTVTLRCDPISGHDNLYWYRRVMGKEIKFLLHFVKESKQDESGMPNNRFLAERTGGTYSTLKVQPAELEDSGVYFCASSEPWSSYNEQFFGPGTRLTVL.

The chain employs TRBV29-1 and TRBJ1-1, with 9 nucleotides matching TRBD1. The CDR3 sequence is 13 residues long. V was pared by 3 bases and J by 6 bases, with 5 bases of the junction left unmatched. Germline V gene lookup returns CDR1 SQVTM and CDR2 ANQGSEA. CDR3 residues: CSVEGTGRAEAFF. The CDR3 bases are TGCAGCGTTGAGGGGACAGGGCGGGCTGAAGCTTTCTTT.